This T cell receptor beta chain came from a study of CD4 T cells in relation to SARS-CoV-2 and coronaviruses. About the research overall: No peptide or an HIV-1 Nef peptide pool served as negative control. Study results and caveats: About 65% of donors had memory CD4+ clonotypes crossrecognizing SARS-CoV-2 and common cold coronavirus spike. No crossreactivity against non-spike viral proteins was tested here.

A word on this clone: Antigen unknown.

Produced via immunoSEQ multiplex PCR; TCRdb's table is partial and in-frame only. Here the sample spans 25,000 to 30,000 clones, 60% to 85% being singletons. Unexposed donor CD4+ T cells date from about 2011-2018, before the COVID-19 pandemic. The cells were cultured for about ten days before CD4+ T cells were isolated. Unexposed-donor CD4+ T cells were probed with SARS-CoV-2 S/N and four cold-coronavirus spikes, cells permitting. This CDR3 comprises 15 residues. Unmatched junction bases numbered 12, after V lost 2 bases and J lost 7 bases. The germline V gene encodes CDR1 SGDLS and CDR2 YYNGEE. The sequenced material came from CD4+ T cells from PBMCs, cultured in vitro. This TCR was recovered from a human donor in good health. The J gene is TRBJ2-7, the V gene TRBV9; TRBD2 matches at 7 bases. As DNA, the CDR3 is TGTGCCAGCAGCGTGTATTCGGGCGGGAGAGGGGAGCAGTACTTC. It translates to CASSVYSGGRGEQYF. Variable domain in full (rest from reference TRBV9 and TRBJ2-7): DSGVTQTPKHLITATGQRVTLRCSPRSGDLSVYWYQQSLDQGLQFLIQYYNGEERAKGNILERFSAQQFPDLHSELNLSSLELGDSALYFCASSVYSGGRGEQYFGPGTRLTVT.